This TCR beta chain comes out of a study of control samples from healthy donors and cancer patients. Using immunoSEQ multiplex PCR, the repertoire was profiled, and TCRdb retains in-frame clones only, with some absent. The table has roughly 49,000 clones, about 90% seen once. The CDR3 covers 14 residues. V was clipped by 0 bases and J by 2 bases, with 9 bases between them. Germline loops: CDR1 SGHRS, CDR2 YFSETQ. What was sequenced was PBMCs. V and J are TRBV5-1 and TRBJ2-7; D is ambiguous. The TCR was taken from a middle-aged man with head and neck cancer. In DNA, the CDR3 is TGCGCCAGCAGCTTGGGCTCGGCCCCCTACGAGCAGTACTTC. Amino acids: CASSLGSAPYEQYF.